What follows are 27 T cell receptor beta chains derived from one specimen sequenced in a study of blood T cell repertoires in COVID-19. Libraries were prepared by immunoSEQ multiplex PCR; TCRdb keeps only in-frame clonotypes and omits some of them. The table lists fewer than 200,000 clones, approximately 85% of them singletons. The sample comprised peripheral blood. All receptors come from a man in his sixties who had recovered from COVID-19.

V and J are TRBV7-6 and TRBJ2-2, with TRBD2 matching 10 bases. V trimming: 1 base; J trimming: 3 bases; junction bases outside the gene matches: 8. The CDR3 length is 18 residues. Germline values: CDR1 SGHVS, CDR2 FNYEAQ. This chain's CDR3 is CASSLGVAGGFDTGELFF. The CDR3 coding sequence is TGTGCCAGCAGCTTAGGGGTAGCGGGGGGTTTCGACACCGGGGAGCTGTTTTTT.

The chain carries TRBV24-1 and TRBJ1-5; tentatively, D is TRBD1 (5 bases). The V end lost 5 bases, the J end lost 5 bases, and 15 bases lay between the germline ends. Germline lookup yields CDR1 KGHDR and CDR2 SFDVKD. The CDR3 extends over 15 amino acids. As DNA, the CDR3 is TGTGCCACCAGTGTATCAGGGCGAAAGGATCAGCCCCAGCATTTT. Amino acid sequence: CATSVSGRKDQPQHF.

This sequence joins TRBV5-1 and TRBJ1-1; TRBD1 matches at 8 bases. V gave up 2 bases and J gave up 7 bases; unmatched junction bases: 10. Germline lookup yields CDR1 SGHRS and CDR2 YFSETQ. CDR3 length equals 15 residues. CDR3 bases: TGCGCCAGCAGCTTAGCCCAGGGGGCGAATGTTGAAGCTTTCTTT. Translating gives CASSLAQGANVEAFF.

The chain links TRBV15 to TRBJ1-2; D is uncertain. This CDR3 has 15 residues. Germline assignment: CDR1 LNHNV and CDR2 YYDKDF (reference sequence). The germline V and J ends were trimmed by 0 bases and 8 bases, with 16 bases remaining between them. The CDR3 DNA sequence: TGTGCCACCAGCAGAGAGGCCGTGGAGGGCCACGGCTACACCTTC. This codes for CATSREAVEGHGYTF.

The chain employs TRBV7-3 and TRBJ2-2, with 10 bases matching TRBD1. The trim removed 6 bases at V and 4 bases at J, leaving 5 bases unmatched. Germline V CDR1 and CDR2: SGHTA, FQGTGA. CDR3 length: 15 residues. CDR3 protein: CASRSGTGATGELFF. Here the CDR3 DNA reads TGTGCCAGCAGATCCGGGACAGGGGCCACCGGGGAGCTGTTTTTT. Together with reference TRBV7-3 and TRBJ2-2, the CDR3 gives the full variable domain: GAGVSQTPSNKVTEKGKYVELRCDPISGHTALYWYRQSLGQGPEFLIYFQGTGAADDSGLPNDRFFAVRPEGSVSTLKIQRTERGDSAVYLCASRSGTGATGELFFGEGSRLTVL.

The V call is TRBV11-2, the J call TRBJ1-6, with 9 nucleotides matching TRBD1. V was clipped by 5 bases and J by 7 bases; unmatched bases: 6. Germline V gene sequence: CDR1 SGHAT, CDR2 FQNNGV. There are 15 residues in the CDR3. The CDR3 region is CASSLRDRVNSPLHF. CDR3 nucleotides: TGTGCCAGCAGCCTACGGGACAGGGTGAATTCACCCCTCCACTTT.

The rearrangement joins TRBV28 to TRBJ2-7, with D perhaps matching TRBD1 (6 bases). V was shortened by 6 bases and J by 1 base, with 13 bases between the two germline ends. CDR3 length: 14 residues. From germline, CDR1 is MDHEN and CDR2 SYDVKM. The CDR3 DNA is TGTGCCAGCAGACTCAACAGGGTTTCCTACGAGCAGTACTTC. Translating it yields CASRLNRVSYEQYF.

The rearrangement joins TRBV7-6 to TRBJ2-3, with 8 bases matching TRBD2. There are 15 residues in the CDR3. The V and J ends lost 2 bases and 0 bases, in that order; junction bases with no gene match: 1. Germline CDR1 reads SGHVS; CDR2 reads FNYEAQ. Written as DNA, the CDR3 is TGTGCCAGCAGCTTACGGGGGGGTAGCACAGATACGCAGTATTTT. Residues: CASSLRGGSTDTQYF.

The chain joins TRBV11-2 to TRBJ2-7, with TRBD2 matching 7 bases. V was pared by 1 base and J by 2 bases, with 8 bases of the junction left unmatched. The CDR3 consists of 16 residues. CDR1 SGHAT and CDR2 FQNNGV come from the germline V gene. CDR3 sequence: CASSLGPALAAYEQYF. The CDR3 nucleotides read TGTGCCAGCAGCTTAGGACCTGCGCTAGCGGCCTACGAGCAGTACTTC.

The chain joins TRBV11-3 to TRBJ2-2; tentatively, D is TRBD1 (5 bases). The CDR3 extends over 14 amino acids. V was pared by 7 bases and J by 6 bases, with 15 bases between. The V gene's germline CDR1 is SGHNT and CDR2 YENEEA. The CDR3 loop reads CASNRSWGAGELFF. The CDR3 coding sequence is TGTGCCAGCAACAGGAGTTGGGGTGCCGGGGAGCTGTTTTTT. The entire variable domain, with the rest obtained from reference TRBV11-3 and TRBJ2-2, is as follows: EAGVVQSPRYKIIEKKQPVAFWCNPISGHNTLYWYLQNLGQGPELLIRYENEEAVDDSQLPKDRFSAERLKGVDSTLKIQPAELGDSAVYLCASNRSWGAGELFFGEGSRLTVL.

The chain has TRBV4-2 and TRBJ2-2, with TRBD2 identical over 7 bases. Germline CDR1 LGHNA, CDR2 YNFKEQ. Trimming removed 2 bases from V and 6 bases from J; junction bases left unmatched: 9. The length of the CDR3 is 16 residues. In nucleotides, the CDR3 is TGTGCCAGCAGCCAAACCAGCGGGGCCTCCTCCGGGGAGCTGTTTTTT. Translation: CASSQTSGASSGELFF.

The CDR3 DNA sequence: TGTGCCAGCAGCTTGGGAAGGGGACTAGCTTTCGAGCAGTACTTC. Translation: CASSLGRGLAFEQYF. The chain couples TRBV5-4 to TRBJ2-7; TRBD2 aligns across 9 bases. J was trimmed by 6 bases and V by 0 bases; bases with no gene match: 7. CDR3 length: 15 amino acids. CDR1 and CDR2 (germline): SGHNT, YYREEE (reference sequence). The complete variable domain, with remaining parts taken from reference TRBV5-4 and TRBJ2-7, reads ETGVTQSPTHLIKTRGQQVTLRCSSQSGHNTVSWYQQALGQGPQFIFQYYREEENGRGNFPPRFSGLQFPNYSSELNVNALELDDSALYLCASSLGRGLAFEQYFGPGTRLTVT.

This chain uses TRBV4-2 with TRBJ2-5; 11 nucleotides line up with TRBD2. The CDR3 loop spans 16 amino acids. Per germline, CDR1 LGHNA and CDR2 YNFKEQ. V lost 3 bases, J lost 5 bases, and 8 bases stayed unmatched. The CDR3 DNA reads TGTGCCAGCAGCCATCCCCTAGCGGGGGGTGAGGAGACCCAGTACTTC. Residues: CASSHPLAGGEETQYF.

The chain has TRBV24-1 and TRBJ2-7; a possible D gene is TRBD1 (6 bases). Germline V gene lookup returns CDR1 KGHDR and CDR2 SFDVKD. The CDR3 runs 13 residues. V was shortened by 7 bases and J by 7 bases, with 16 bases between the two germline ends. The CDR3: CATSRDTWGEQYF. The CDR3 DNA reads as TGTGCCACCAGCCGGGACACCTGGGGGGAGCAGTACTTC.

The rearrangement links TRBV5-1 to TRBJ2-3; TRBD1 matches at 9 bases. Unmatched junction bases numbered 9, after V lost 0 bases and J lost 4 bases. This CDR3 spans 17 amino acids. Germline V lookup: CDR1 SGHRS, CDR2 YFSETQ. Written as DNA, the CDR3 is TGCGCCAGCAGCTTGGGGGTCCGGGACAGGGTTTCAGATACGCAGTATTTT. It translates to CASSLGVRDRVSDTQYF.

This chain links TRBV7-2 with TRBJ1-4; the D is unclear. CDR1 and CDR2 (germline): SGHTA, FQGNSA. This CDR3 contains 18 residues. V dropped 1 base and J dropped 5 bases, with 20 bases sitting between them. Here the CDR3 DNA reads TGTGCCAGCAGCTTAGTGGGCACCAACGAGGGAAGGAATGAAAAACTGTTTTTT. This gives the protein CASSLVGTNEGRNEKLFF.

The chain combines TRBV11-2 with TRBJ1-3; D unresolved. V was trimmed by 1 base and J by 0 bases, leaving 7 bases between them. Germline CDR1 and CDR2: SGHAT and FQNNGV. There are 15 residues in the CDR3. The CDR3 spells CASSLGAASGNTIYF. Written as DNA, the CDR3 is TGTGCCAGCAGCTTAGGGGCTGCCTCTGGAAACACCATATATTTT.

This chain's CDR3 is CASSQAQGYGYTF. CDR3 DNA: TGTGCCAGCAGCCAAGCACAGGGATATGGCTACACCTTC. The chain links TRBV16 to TRBJ1-2; a weak D match, TRBD1 (6 bases). Germline CDR1 is KGHSY and CDR2 is FQNENV. The CDR3 covers 13 residues. V lost 2 bases and J lost 5, with 9 bases in between.

The rearrangement links TRBV6-5 to TRBJ2-6; no clear D. In germline, CDR1 is MNHEY, CDR2 SVGAGI. The CDR3 has 15 amino acids. The V end lost 5 bases, the J end lost 2 bases, and 10 bases lay between the germline ends. The CDR3 DNA sequence: TGTGCCAGCAGTCCGACACCCACTGGGGCCAACGTCCTGACTTTC. Protein sequence: CASSPTPTGANVLTF.

This chain connects TRBV6-1 to TRBJ1-1; the match to TRBD1 covers 7 bases. Germline assignment: CDR1 MNHNS and CDR2 SASEGT. V was clipped by 3 bases and J by 1 base; unmatched bases: 5. The CDR3 has 15 amino acids. This chain's CDR3 is CASSDLTGRNTEAFF. CDR3 DNA: TGTGCCAGCAGTGACCTGACAGGGAGGAACACTGAAGCTTTCTTT.

The chain is built from TRBV25-1 and TRBJ1-1; D possibly corresponds to TRBD1 (5 bases). V gave up 2 bases and J gave up 11 bases, with 12 bases separating them. This CDR3 spans 12 amino acids. CDR1 MGHDK and CDR2 SYGVNS come from the germline V gene. CDR3 in amino acids: CASSERGGAAFF. The DNA for the CDR3 is TGTGCCAGCAGTGAACGCGGGGGTGCGGCTTTCTTT.

This chain links TRBV5-1 with TRBJ1-1; 7 positions match TRBD1. The germline gives CDR1 SGHRS, CDR2 YFSETQ. The CDR3 length is 16 residues. After removal of 4 bases from V and 1 base from J, the junction contained 10 bases not matched to a gene. The CDR3, as DNA: TGCGCCAGCAGCCGACAGGGTAGGATCGGGAACACTGAAGCTTTCTTT. Protein: CASSRQGRIGNTEAFF.

This clone has at least ten counts. In the same sample, other DNA sequences code for this CDR3. This sequence joins TRBV5-1 and TRBJ2-7, with D possibly TRBD1 on 5 matching bases. The germline gives CDR1 SGHRS, CDR2 YFSETQ. V lost 0 bases to trimming and J lost 2 bases, with 9 bases between them. The CDR3 is made up of 14 amino acids. The CDR3 DNA sequence: TGCGCCAGCAGCTTGGAAGGCAGGGCCTACGAGCAGTACTTC. Translating it yields CASSLEGRAYEQYF.

This clone was seen a single time. The CDR3 nucleotides are TGTGCCAGTAGTATCGGGGGGGCTGGGGCCAACGTCCTGACTTTC. It yields the protein CASSIGGAGANVLTF. The chain carries TRBV19 and TRBJ2-6; 8 bases are a match to TRBD2. V was pared by 3 bases and J by 2 bases, with 0 bases of the junction left unmatched. There are 15 residues in the CDR3. The germline gives CDR1 LNHDA, CDR2 SQIVND (reference sequence).

This clone was seen a single time. J is TRBJ2-1 and V is TRBV27, with 9 positions matching TRBD1. The germline V gene has CDR1 MNHEY and CDR2 SMNVEV (reference sequence). The CDR3 is 15 amino acids. V was pared by 7 bases and J by 9 bases, with 13 bases of the junction left unmatched. CDR3 sequence (DNA): TGTGCCAGCAATGTTCCGGGACAGGGTGAAGTTGAGCAGTTCTTC. It is translated as CASNVPGQGEVEQFF.

This clone came up once. The chain carries TRBV14 and TRBJ1-1, with 11 bases matching TRBD1. The junction had 4 bases not matched to a gene; V was cut back by 0 bases and J by 1 base. CDR1 is SGHDN, CDR2 FVKESK, per germline. The CDR3 totals 17 residues. The CDR3 sequence is CASSQDLGTGGNTEAFF. CDR3 DNA sequence: TGTGCCAGCAGCCAAGATTTAGGGACAGGGGGGAACACTGAAGCTTTCTTT.

The rearrangement joins TRBV5-8 to TRBJ2-7; perhaps TRBD1 as D (6 bases). Germline lookup yields CDR1 SGHTS and CDR2 YDEGEE. V dropped 0 bases and J dropped 10 bases, with 14 bases sitting between them. The CDR3 has 13 amino acids. The CDR3 DNA reads as TGTGCCAGCAGCTTGGGGCAGGGGTACCCACAGTACTTC. Translated, it gives CASSLGQGYPQYF.